This T cell receptor beta chain is from a study of control samples from healthy donors and cancer patients. The CDR3 length is 16 residues. The V gene's germline CDR1 is SGDLS and CDR2 YYNGEE. The trim removed 2 bases at V and 2 bases at J, leaving 5 bases unmatched. Some clones are missing from TCRdb's copy, which holds only in-frame ones; the method was immunoSEQ multiplex PCR. Of around 94,000 clones listed, around 86% are singletons. This receptor was obtained from a woman aged 45-65 years in good health. Sequencing was done on a sample of blood. The chain links TRBV9 to TRBJ2-1, with 9 bases identical to TRBD1. DNA for the CDR3: TGTGCCAGCAGCGTTGACCGGGACAGGGCCTACAATGAGCAGTTCTTC. Encoded protein: CASSVDRDRAYNEQFF.